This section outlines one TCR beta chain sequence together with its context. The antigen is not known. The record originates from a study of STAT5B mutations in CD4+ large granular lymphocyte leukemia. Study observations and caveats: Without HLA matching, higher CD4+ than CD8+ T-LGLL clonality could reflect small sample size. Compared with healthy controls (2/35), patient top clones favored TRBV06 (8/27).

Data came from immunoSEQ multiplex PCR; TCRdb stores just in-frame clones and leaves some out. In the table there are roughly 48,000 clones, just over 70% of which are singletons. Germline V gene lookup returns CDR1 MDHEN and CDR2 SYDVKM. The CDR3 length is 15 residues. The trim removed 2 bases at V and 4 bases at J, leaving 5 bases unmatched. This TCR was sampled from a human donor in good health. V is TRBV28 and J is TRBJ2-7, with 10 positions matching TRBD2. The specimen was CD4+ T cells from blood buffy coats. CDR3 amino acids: CASSLAQRGGYEQYV. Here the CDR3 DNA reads TGTGCCAGCAGTTTAGCCCAGCGGGGGGGGTACGAGCAGTACGTC.